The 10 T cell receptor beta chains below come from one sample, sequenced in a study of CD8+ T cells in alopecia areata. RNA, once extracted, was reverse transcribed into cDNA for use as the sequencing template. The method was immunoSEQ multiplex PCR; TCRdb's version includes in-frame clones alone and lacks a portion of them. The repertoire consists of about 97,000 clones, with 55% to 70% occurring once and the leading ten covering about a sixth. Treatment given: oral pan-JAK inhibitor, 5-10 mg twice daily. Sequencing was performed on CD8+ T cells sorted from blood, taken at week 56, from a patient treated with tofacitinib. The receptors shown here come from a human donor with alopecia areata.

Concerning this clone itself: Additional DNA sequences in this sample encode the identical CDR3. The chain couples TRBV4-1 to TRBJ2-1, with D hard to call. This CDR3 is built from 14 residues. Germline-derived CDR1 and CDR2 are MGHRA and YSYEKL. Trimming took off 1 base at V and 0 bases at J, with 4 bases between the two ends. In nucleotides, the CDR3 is TGCGCCAGCAGCCAAGGGGGCTCCTACAATGAGCAGTTCTTC. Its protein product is CASSQGGSYNEQFF.

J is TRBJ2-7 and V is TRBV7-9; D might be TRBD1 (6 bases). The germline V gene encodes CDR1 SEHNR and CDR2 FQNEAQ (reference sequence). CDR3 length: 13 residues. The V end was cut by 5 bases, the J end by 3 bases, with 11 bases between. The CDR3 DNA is TGTGCCAGCAGCCATACGGACAGCTACGAGCAGTACTTC. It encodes CASSHTDSYEQYF. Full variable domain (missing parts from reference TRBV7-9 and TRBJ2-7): DTGVSQNPRHKITKRGQNVTFRCDPISEHNRLYWYRQTLGQGPEFLTYFQNEAQLEKSRLLSDRFSAERPKGSFSTLEIQRTEQGDSAMYLCASSHTDSYEQYFGPGTRLTVT.

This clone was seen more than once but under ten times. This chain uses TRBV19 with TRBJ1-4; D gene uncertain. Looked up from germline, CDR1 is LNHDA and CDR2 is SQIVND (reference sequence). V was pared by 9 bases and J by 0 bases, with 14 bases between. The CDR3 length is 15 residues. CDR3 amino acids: CASQSLQTTNEKLFF. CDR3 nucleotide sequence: TGTGCCAGCCAATCGTTACAGACAACTAATGAAAAACTGTTTTTT.

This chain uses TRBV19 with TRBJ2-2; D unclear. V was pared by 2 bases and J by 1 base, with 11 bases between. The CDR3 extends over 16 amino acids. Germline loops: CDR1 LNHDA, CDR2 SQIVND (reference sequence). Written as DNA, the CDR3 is TGTGCCAGTAGTATAATGGGTACCCAGAACACCGGGGAGCTGTTTTTT. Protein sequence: CASSIMGTQNTGELFF.

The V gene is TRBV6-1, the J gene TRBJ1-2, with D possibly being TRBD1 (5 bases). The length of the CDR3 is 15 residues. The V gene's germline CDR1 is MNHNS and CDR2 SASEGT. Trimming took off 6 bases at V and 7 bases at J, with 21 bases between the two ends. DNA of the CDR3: TGTGCCAGCAGCGCCCAGGGAGGGAAAAAACGTGGCTACACCTTC. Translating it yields CASSAQGGKKRGYTF.

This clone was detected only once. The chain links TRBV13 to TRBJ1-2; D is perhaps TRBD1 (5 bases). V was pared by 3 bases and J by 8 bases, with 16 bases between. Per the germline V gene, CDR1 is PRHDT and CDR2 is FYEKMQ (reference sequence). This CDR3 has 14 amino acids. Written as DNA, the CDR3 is TGTGCCAGCAGCTTCGGGACCGGCGCTGAGGGCTACACCTTC. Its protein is CASSFGTGAEGYTF.

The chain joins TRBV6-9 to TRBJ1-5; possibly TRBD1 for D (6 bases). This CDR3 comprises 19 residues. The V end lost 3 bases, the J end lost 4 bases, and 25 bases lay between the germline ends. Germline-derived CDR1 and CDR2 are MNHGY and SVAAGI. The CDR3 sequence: CASSYLAGLRGGPNQPQHF. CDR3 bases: TGTGCCAGCAGTTACCTTGCGGGACTCAGGGGCGGCCCGAATCAGCCCCAGCATTTT.

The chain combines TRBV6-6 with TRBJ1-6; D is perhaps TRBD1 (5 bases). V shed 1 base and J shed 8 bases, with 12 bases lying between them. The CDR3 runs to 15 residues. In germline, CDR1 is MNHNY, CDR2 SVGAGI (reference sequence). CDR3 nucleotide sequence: TGTGCCAGCAGTTACTATGGCAGGGCCGATTCACCCCTCCACTTT. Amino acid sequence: CASSYYGRADSPLHF.

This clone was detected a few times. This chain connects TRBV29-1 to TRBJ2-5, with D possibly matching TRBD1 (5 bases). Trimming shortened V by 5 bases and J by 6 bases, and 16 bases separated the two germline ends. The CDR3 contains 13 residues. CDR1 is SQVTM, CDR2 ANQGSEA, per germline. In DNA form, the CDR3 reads TGCAGCGTTCAGGGAACCTATGGCCAGACCCAGTACTTC. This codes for CSVQGTYGQTQYF.

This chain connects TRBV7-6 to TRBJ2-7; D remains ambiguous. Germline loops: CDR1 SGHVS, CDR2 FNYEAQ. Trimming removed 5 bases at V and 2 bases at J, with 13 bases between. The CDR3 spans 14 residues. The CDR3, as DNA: TGTGCCAGCAGCCCGTCCGGCGGCACCTACGAGCAGTACTTC. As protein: CASSPSGGTYEQYF.